This T cell receptor beta chain came from a study of blood T cell repertoires in COVID-19. Background on the study: Researchers got acute and convalescent COVID-19 samples from the United States, Italy and Spain. PBMCs, B-cell-depleted T cells, or T cells were the source of the cDNA or gDNA that made up the material.

This clone was detected only a few times. In the source study's methods: Amplification with reference gene primers provided the estimates of nucleated cell counts. The assay was immunoSEQ multiplex PCR, and TCRdb's table has in-frame clones only and misses some. V and J calls and clone size are as listed in that table; D and trimming were resolved from the DNA. The sample lists about 42,000 clones; roughly nine tenths were seen once. The receptor was isolated from a woman older than 75 in a cohort sampled during active or convalescent COVID-19. Source material: peripheral blood.

The DNA for the CDR3 is TGCAGCGTTCTGTCAGGGTGGAACACTGAAGCTTTCTTT. The encoded protein is CSVLSGWNTEAFF. The chain joins TRBV29-1 to TRBJ1-1; a weak D match, TRBD1 (5 bases). Germline V gene data show CDR1 as SQVTM and CDR2 as ANQGSEA. Between the trimmed V and J ends, which lost 5 bases and 1 base, there was a span of 11 bases. The CDR3 extends over 13 amino acids. The whole variable domain, filled in from reference TRBV29-1 and TRBJ1-1, reads SAVISQKPSRDICQRGTSLTIQCQVDSQVTMMFWYRQQPGQSLTLIATANQGSEATYESGFVIDKFPISRPNLTFSTLTVSNMSPEDSSIYLCSVLSGWNTEAFFGQGTRLTVV.